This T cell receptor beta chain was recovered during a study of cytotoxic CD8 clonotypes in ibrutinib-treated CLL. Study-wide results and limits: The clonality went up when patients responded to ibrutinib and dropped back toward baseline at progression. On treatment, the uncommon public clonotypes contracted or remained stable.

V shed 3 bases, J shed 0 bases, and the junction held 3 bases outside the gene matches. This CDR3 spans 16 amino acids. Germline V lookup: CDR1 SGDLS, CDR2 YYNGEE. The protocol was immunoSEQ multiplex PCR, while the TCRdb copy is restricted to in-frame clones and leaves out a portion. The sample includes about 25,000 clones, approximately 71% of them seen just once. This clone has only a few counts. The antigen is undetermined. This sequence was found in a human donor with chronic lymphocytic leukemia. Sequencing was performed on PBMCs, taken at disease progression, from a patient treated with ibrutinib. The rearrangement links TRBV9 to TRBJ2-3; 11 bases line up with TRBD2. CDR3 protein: CASSDLAGGSTDTQYF. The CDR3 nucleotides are TGTGCCAGCAGCGATCTAGCGGGGGGAAGCACAGATACGCAGTATTTT.